These 21 T cell receptor beta chains were sequenced from one sample in a study of blood T cells in healthy people across ages. The authors ran a second PCR of about 7 to 12 cycles using a sample-barcoded 5' primer and a J-beta primer mix. TCRdb analysed the 5' RACE reads with MiXCR anew, one entry per CDR3 protein. The top ten clones hold 7.9% of a sample with about 1,500,000 distinct CDR3 sequences, roughly 40% of them seen once. Sequenced sample: blood. The receptors shown here come from a woman younger than 35 in good health.

This rearrangement joins TRBV20-1 to TRBJ2-7, with D hard to call. In germline, CDR1 is DFQATT, CDR2 SNEGSKA (reference sequence). The CDR3 consists of 12 residues. V was cut by 2 bases and J by 0 bases, with 5 bases left in between. The CDR3 here is CSARNSSYEQYF. The CDR3 region has the DNA TGCAGTGCTAGAAATAGCTCCTACGAGCAGTACTTC.

V gene TRBV7-9 combines with J gene TRBJ2-2; perhaps TRBD2 as D (5 bases). CDR3 length: 17 amino acids. Between the trimmed V and J ends, which lost 5 bases and 4 bases, there was a span of 20 bases. In germline, CDR1 is SEHNR, CDR2 FQNEAQ (reference sequence). CDR3 sequence: CASSPLVHGVLTGELFF. CDR3 coding DNA: TGTGCCAGCAGCCCACTCGTACACGGGGTCCTCACCGGGGAGCTGTTTTTT.

The rearrangement uses TRBV7-9 and TRBJ2-5; D gene uncertain. The CDR3 runs to 15 residues. Germline assignment: CDR1 SEHNR and CDR2 FQNEAQ (reference sequence). The ends were cut back, 3 bases at V and 1 base at J, with 12 bases in the middle. The CDR3 DNA reads as TGTGCCAGCAGCTTCGGAACAGCTTTCCAAGAGACCCAGTACTTC. Translated: CASSFGTAFQETQYF.

The chain couples TRBV21-1 to TRBJ1-2; no DNA check was done on the table's D call, TRBD1. TRBV21-1 is marked as a pseudogene. The CDR3 runs to 13 residues. CDR3 in amino acids: CASSNPRSYGYTF. The CDR3 DNA reads TGTGCCAGCAGCAACCCCCGATCTTATGGCTACACCTTC.

The chain is built from TRBV6-1 and TRBJ2-7, with TRBD2 identical over 11 bases. J lost 3 bases, V lost 6 bases, and 13 bases had no gene match. The CDR3 sequence is 17 residues long. Germline V CDR1 and CDR2: MNHNS, SASEGT. The CDR3, as DNA: TGTGCCAGCAGAAGACCACAGGGACTAGCGGAAGACTACGAGCAGTACTTC. It codes for CASRRPQGLAEDYEQYF.

This clonotype occurred a few times. The rearrangement uses TRBV9 and TRBJ2-1, with a tentative D call TRBD2 (5 bases). The J call may be incorrect, as the DNA end agrees better with TRBJ2-7. The CDR3 sequence is 13 residues long. From germline, CDR1 is SGDLS and CDR2 YYNGEE. The CDR3 DNA reads as TGTGCCAGCAGCGTAGATGGAACGGGGGAGCAGTACTTC. Its protein is CASSVDGTGEQYF.

This clonotype appeared a few times. The chain combines TRBV29-1 with TRBJ2-1, with 9 bases matching TRBD2. Germline CDR1 SQVTM, CDR2 ANQGSEA. The CDR3 runs to 12 residues. The V segment lost 4 bases and the J segment 9 bases; nucleotides outside the gene matches: 4. The CDR3 is CSVVAGAVEQFF. CDR3 nucleotides: TGCAGCGTTGTAGCGGGAGCAGTTGAGCAGTTCTTC.

CDR3 protein: CASSQAGTSGRFLYF. The CDR3 DNA reads TGTGCCAGCAGCCAAGCCGGGACTAGCGGGAGGTTCCTGTACTTC. The chain is built from TRBV14 and TRBJ2-5, with TRBD2 identical over 15 bases. Germline V lookup: CDR1 SGHDN, CDR2 FVKESK. This CDR3 spans 15 amino acids. After removal of 1 base from V and 13 bases from J, the junction contained 7 bases not matched to a gene.

Of note for this clonotype: A clone one base away is much larger, so this may be a read error. This chain connects TRBV20-1 to TRBJ2-1; TRBD2 matches 7 bases. The ends lost 7 bases at V and 0 bases at J; junction bases unmatched: 9. Germline V gene sequence: CDR1 DFQATT, CDR2 SNEGSKA (reference sequence). The CDR3 loop spans 15 amino acids. The CDR3 region has the DNA TGCAGTGTTCCCACTAGCGAGTCCTCCTACAATGAGCAGTTCTTC. Translation gives CSVPTSESSYNEQFF.

The gene calls are TRBV5-1 and TRBJ2-4; a weak D match, TRBD2 (6 bases). Per germline, CDR1 SGHRS and CDR2 YFSETQ. V lost 0 bases, J lost 4 bases, and 14 bases lay in between. The CDR3 spans 16 residues. The CDR3 reads CASSLASGLGKNIQYF. The CDR3 coding sequence is TGCGCCAGCAGCTTGGCGAGCGGGCTTGGGAAAAACATTCAGTACTTC.

The chain is built from TRBV5-1 and TRBJ1-1, with 8 bases that match TRBD1. There are 12 residues in the CDR3. J gave up 6 bases and V 5 bases, and 3 bases lay outside the gene matches. CDR1 and CDR2 (germline): SGHRS, YFSETQ. CDR3 sequence reads: CASRSGGAEAFF. DNA of the CDR3: TGCGCCAGCAGATCAGGGGGCGCTGAAGCTTTCTTT.

The CDR3 region is CAWTSIGVAETQYF. CDR3 nucleotides: TGTGCCTGGACCTCAATCGGGGTAGCGGAGACCCAGTACTTC. The chain couples TRBV30 to TRBJ2-5; D perhaps matches TRBD2 (5 bases). Germline CDR1 GTSNPN, CDR2 SVGIG (reference sequence). This CDR3 spans 14 amino acids. V was pared by 4 bases and J by 5 bases, with 17 bases between.

This clonotype occurred a few times. The genes are TRBV4-1 and TRBJ2-7; a weak D match, TRBD1 (5 bases). The CDR3 extends over 17 amino acids. V shed 0 bases and J shed 1 base, with 16 bases lying between them. CDR1 and CDR2 from the germline V gene are MGHRA and YSYEKL. CDR3 region: CASSQEDEVRASYEQYF. CDR3 nucleotides: TGCGCCAGCAGCCAAGAAGACGAGGTCAGGGCGTCCTACGAGCAGTACTTC.

This clonotype showed up just a few times. The rearrangement links TRBV20-1 to TRBJ2-1, with D possibly called TRBD1 or TRBD2 (6 bases each). Germline V gene sequence: CDR1 DFQATT, CDR2 SNEGSKA (reference sequence). V lost 6 bases and J 12 bases, leaving 18 bases between the germline ends. CDR3 length equals 12 residues. CDR3: CSALGGLDRQFF. CDR3 nucleotides: TGCAGTGCGCTAGGGGGGCTAGATCGGCAGTTCTTC.

This clonotype appeared a few times. The chain is built from TRBV6-1 and TRBJ2-7; D is possibly TRBD1 (5 bases). CDR3 length equals 14 residues. Germline lookup yields CDR1 MNHNS and CDR2 SASEGT. The V gene lost 0 bases and the J gene lost 4 bases, with 10 bases spanning the gap. DNA for the CDR3: TGTGCCAGCAGTGAAGCGTGGCAGGGTTACGAGCAGTACTTC. This encodes CASSEAWQGYEQYF.

The chain links TRBV6-1 to TRBJ2-3; weak D call: TRBD1 (6 bases). This CDR3 comprises 15 residues. The germline gives CDR1 MNHNS, CDR2 SASEGT. Trimming stripped 7 bases from V and 0 bases from J, with 14 bases between. CDR3 sequence reads: CASTSRGQSTDTQYF. DNA for the CDR3: TGTGCCAGCACCTCGAGGGGACAAAGCACAGATACGCAGTATTTT.

The rearrangement uses TRBV9 and TRBJ2-7, with 8 nucleotides matching TRBD2. The length of the CDR3 is 16 residues. V lost 0 bases, J lost 7 bases, and 12 bases stayed unmatched. Germline V CDR1 and CDR2: SGDLS, YYNGEE. The CDR3 reads CASSVVAGGTGFEQYF. For the CDR3, the DNA is TGTGCCAGCAGCGTAGTGGCGGGGGGCACGGGCTTTGAGCAGTACTTC.

V and J are TRBV6-5 and TRBJ1-2; the D gene is possibly TRBD1 (5 bases). From germline, CDR1 is MNHEY and CDR2 SVGAGI. Trimming removed 0 bases from V and 2 bases from J, with 13 bases in between. This CDR3 has 16 amino acids. The CDR3 loop reads CASSYSFGGRNYGYTF. CDR3 DNA: TGTGCCAGCAGTTACTCGTTCGGGGGTAGGAACTATGGCTACACCTTC.

In regard to this clonotype: A much larger clone lies one base from this, so it may be a read error. This chain links TRBV29-1 with TRBJ2-5; D gene ambiguous. Germline assignment: CDR1 SQVTM and CDR2 ANQGSEA. CDR3 length: 14 residues. The V and J ends lost 0 bases and 1 base respectively, with 9 bases between them. Written as DNA, the CDR3 is TGCAGCGTTGAAGAAGTCCGGATCCAAGAGACCCAGTACTTC. The encoded protein is CSVEEVRIQETQYF.

This clonotype was found a few times. The rearrangement joins TRBV20-1 to TRBJ1-2, with 9 bases that match TRBD1. Trimming at V came to 5 bases and at J to 6 bases, leaving 4 bases not matched to a gene. CDR3 length equals 12 residues. CDR1 is DFQATT, CDR2 SNEGSKA, per germline (reference sequence). This CDR3 reads CSAPGQGHGYTF. The CDR3 DNA reads as TGCAGTGCTCCGGGACAGGGTCATGGCTACACCTTC.

The chain has TRBV20-1 and TRBJ2-2; D remains ambiguous. Germline V CDR1 and CDR2: DFQATT, SNEGSKA (reference sequence). The V end lost 1 base, the J end lost 4 bases, and 10 bases lay between the germline ends. This CDR3 is 14 amino acids long. The CDR3 is CSARGRSVTGELFF. The DNA for the CDR3 is TGCAGTGCTAGAGGAAGATCGGTCACCGGGGAGCTGTTTTTT.